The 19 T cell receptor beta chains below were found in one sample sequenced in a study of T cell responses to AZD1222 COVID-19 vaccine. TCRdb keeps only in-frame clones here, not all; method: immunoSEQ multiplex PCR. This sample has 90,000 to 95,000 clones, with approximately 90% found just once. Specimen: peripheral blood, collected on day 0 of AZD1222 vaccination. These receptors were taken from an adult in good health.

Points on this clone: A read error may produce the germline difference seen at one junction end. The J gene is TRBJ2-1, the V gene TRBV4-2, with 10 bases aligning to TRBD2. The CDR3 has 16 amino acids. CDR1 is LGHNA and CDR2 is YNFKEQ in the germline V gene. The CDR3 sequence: CASSQDALAGDLGGLF. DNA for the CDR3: TGTGCCAGCAGCCAAGATGCCCTAGCGGGGGATCTCGGGGGGCTCTTC.

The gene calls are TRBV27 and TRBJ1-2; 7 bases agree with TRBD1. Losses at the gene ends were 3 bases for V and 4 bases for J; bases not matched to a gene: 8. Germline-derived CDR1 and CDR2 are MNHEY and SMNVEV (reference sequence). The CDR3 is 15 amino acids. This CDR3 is CASSLRQGVSYGYTF. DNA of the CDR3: TGTGCCAGCAGTTTGCGTCAGGGGGTATCCTATGGCTACACCTTC.

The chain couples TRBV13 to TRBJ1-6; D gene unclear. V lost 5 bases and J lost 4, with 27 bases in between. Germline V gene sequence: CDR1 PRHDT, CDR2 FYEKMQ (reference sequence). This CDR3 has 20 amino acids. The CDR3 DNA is TGTGCCAGCAGCCACCTCACCGGGCCCCATAGCATTCCGTATAATTCACCCCTCCACTTT. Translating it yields CASSHLTGPHSIPYNSPLHF.

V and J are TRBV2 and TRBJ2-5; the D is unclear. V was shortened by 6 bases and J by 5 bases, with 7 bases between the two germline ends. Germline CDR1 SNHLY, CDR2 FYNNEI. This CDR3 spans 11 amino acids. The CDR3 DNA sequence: TGTGCCAGCAGGATAGGGGAGACCCAGTACTTC. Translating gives CASRIGETQYF.

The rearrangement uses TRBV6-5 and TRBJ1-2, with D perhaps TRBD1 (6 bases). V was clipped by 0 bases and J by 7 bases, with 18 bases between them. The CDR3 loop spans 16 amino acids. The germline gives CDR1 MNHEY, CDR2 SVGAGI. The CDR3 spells CASSYSILTGKAGYTF. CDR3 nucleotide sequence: TGTGCCAGCAGTTACTCGATTCTCACAGGGAAGGCTGGCTACACCTTC.

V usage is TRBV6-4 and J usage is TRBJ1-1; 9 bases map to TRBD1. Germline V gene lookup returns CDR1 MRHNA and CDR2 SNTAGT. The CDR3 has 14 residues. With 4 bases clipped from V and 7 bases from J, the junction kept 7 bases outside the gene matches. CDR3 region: CASSASPGQGEAFF. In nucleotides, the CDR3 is TGTGCCAGCAGTGCTTCTCCGGGACAGGGTGAAGCTTTCTTT.

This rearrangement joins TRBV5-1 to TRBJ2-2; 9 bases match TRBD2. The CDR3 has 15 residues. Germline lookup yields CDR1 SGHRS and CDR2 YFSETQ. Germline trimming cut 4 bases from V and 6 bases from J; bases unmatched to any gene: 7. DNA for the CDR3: TGCGCCAGCAGCGTCCGCGCTAGCGGGGCCGGGGAGCTGTTTTTT. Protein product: CASSVRASGAGELFF. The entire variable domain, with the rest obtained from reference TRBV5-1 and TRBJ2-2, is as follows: KAGVTQTPRYLIKTRGQQVTLSCSPISGHRSVSWYQQTPGQGLQFLFEYFSETQRNKGNFPGRFSGRQFSNSRSEMNVSTLELGDSALYLCASSVRASGAGELFFGEGSRLTVL.

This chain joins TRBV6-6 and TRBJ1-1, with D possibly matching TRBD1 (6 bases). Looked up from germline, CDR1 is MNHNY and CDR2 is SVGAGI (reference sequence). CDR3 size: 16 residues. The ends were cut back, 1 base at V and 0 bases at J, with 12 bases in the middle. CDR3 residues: CASSYLSGDLNTEAFF. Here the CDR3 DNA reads TGTGCCAGCAGTTACTTGTCAGGGGATTTGAACACTGAAGCTTTCTTT.

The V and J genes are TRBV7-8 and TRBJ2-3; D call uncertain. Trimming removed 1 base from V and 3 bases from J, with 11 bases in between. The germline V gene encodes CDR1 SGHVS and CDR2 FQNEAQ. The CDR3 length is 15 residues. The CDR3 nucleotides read TGTGCCAGCAGCTTAGGGAGCCCGAGGACAGATACGCAGTATTTT. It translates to CASSLGSPRTDTQYF.

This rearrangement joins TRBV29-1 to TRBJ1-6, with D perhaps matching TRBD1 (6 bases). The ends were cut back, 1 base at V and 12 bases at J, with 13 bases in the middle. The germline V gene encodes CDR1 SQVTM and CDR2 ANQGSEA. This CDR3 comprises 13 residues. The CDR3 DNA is TGCAGCGTTGAAGTTACCACAGGGTTACCCCTCCACTTT. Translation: CSVEVTTGLPLHF.

The CDR3 loop is CASSIVQGSGANVLTF. CDR3 sequence (DNA): TGTGCCAGTAGTATAGTGCAGGGGTCTGGGGCCAACGTCCTGACTTTC. The chain joins TRBV19 to TRBJ2-6; possibly TRBD1 for D (6 bases). The V end lost 1 base, the J end lost 1 base, and 8 bases lay between the germline ends. Per the germline V gene, CDR1 is LNHDA and CDR2 is SQIVND (reference sequence). The CDR3 spans 16 residues.

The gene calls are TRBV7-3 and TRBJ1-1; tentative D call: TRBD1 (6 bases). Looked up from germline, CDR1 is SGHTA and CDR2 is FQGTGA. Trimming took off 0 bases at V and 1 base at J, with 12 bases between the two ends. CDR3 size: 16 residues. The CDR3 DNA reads TGTGCCAGCAGCTTAACGAGCACAGGGAGGAACACTGAAGCTTTCTTT. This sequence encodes CASSLTSTGRNTEAFF. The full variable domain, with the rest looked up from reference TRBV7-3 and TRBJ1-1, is GAGVSQTPSNKVTEKGKYVELRCDPISGHTALYWYRQSLGQGPEFLIYFQGTGAADDSGLPNDRFFAVRPEGSVSTLKIQRTERGDSAVYLCASSLTSTGRNTEAFFGQGTRLTVV.

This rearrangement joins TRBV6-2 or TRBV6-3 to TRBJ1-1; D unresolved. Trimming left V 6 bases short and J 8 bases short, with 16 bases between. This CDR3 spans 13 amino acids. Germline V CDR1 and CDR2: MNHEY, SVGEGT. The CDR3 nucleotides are TGTGCCAGCAGCACCCCCCAGGCGACGGAAGCTTTCTTT. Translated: CASSTPQATEAFF.

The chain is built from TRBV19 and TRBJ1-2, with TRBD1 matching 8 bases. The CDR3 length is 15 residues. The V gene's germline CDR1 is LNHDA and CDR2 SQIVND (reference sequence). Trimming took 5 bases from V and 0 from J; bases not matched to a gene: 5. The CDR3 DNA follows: TGTGCCAGTAGTGACCCAGGGGGCTCTAACTATGGCTACACCTTC. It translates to CASSDPGGSNYGYTF.

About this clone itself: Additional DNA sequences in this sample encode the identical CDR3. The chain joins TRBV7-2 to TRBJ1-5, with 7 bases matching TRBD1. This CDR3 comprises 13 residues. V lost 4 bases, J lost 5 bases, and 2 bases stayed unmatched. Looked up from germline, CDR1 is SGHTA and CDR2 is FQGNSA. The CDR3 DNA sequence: TGTGCCAGCAGCTACAGGGGTGATCAGCCCCAGCATTTT. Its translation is CASSYRGDQPQHF.

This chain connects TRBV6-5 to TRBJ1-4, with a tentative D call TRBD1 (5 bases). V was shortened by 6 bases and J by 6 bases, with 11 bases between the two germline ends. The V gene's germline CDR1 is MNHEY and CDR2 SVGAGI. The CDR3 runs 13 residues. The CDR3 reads CASRSRVDEKLFF. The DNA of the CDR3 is TGTGCCAGCAGATCCAGGGTAGATGAAAAACTGTTTTTT.

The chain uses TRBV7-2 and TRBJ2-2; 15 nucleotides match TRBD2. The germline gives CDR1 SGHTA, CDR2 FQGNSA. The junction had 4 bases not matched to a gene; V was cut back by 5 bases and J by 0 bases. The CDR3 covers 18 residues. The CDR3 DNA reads TGTGCCAGCAGCCCGGGACTAGCGGGGGGATCGAACACCGGGGAGCTGTTTTTT. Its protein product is CASSPGLAGGSNTGELFF.

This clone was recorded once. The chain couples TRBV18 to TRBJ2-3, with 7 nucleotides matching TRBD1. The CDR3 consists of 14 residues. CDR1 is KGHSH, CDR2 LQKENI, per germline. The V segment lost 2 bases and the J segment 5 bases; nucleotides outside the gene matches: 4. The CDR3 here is CASSPEGGLDTQYF. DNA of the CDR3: TGTGCCAGCTCACCAGAAGGGGGCCTAGATACGCAGTATTTT.

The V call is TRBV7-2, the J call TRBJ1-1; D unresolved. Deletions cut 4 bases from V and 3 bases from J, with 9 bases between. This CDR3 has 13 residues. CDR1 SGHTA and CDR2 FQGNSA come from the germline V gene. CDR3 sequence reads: CASSSRWDTEAFF. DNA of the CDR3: TGTGCCAGCAGCTCCCGGTGGGACACTGAAGCTTTCTTT.